This is a list of T cell receptor beta chains from one sample in a study of a mutant IDH1 vaccine in newly diagnosed glioma. Libraries were prepared by immunoSEQ multiplex PCR; TCRdb keeps only in-frame clonotypes and omits some of them. Counted here are almost 95,000 clones, 89% occurring once; the ten biggest clones make up around 0.77%. For these receptors, no antigen is known. The input for sequencing was PBMCs, taken from a glioma patient whose treatment included an IDH1 peptide vaccine. Receptor source: a woman aged 50 to 60 with glioma. Each CDR3 is given with its conserved first and last residue. Fields, in order: V gene, D gene, J gene, clone size, CDR3 protein, CDR3 DNA. The D gene is left open where the match is weak. Some rows have no size entry. The others give once, few or many, or a class for an expanded clone.

v_call: TRBV27; d_call: NA; j_call: TRBJ1-1; clone_size: NA; cdr3_aa: CATGTVNTEAFF; cdr3_nt: TGTGCCACGGGGACGGTGAACACTGAAGCTTTCTTT
v_call: TRBV5-1; d_call: TRBD2; j_call: TRBJ2-5; clone_size: NA; cdr3_aa: CASSPGLAGAQETQYF; cdr3_nt: TGCGCCAGCAGCCCGGGACTAGCGGGAGCCCAAGAGACCCAGTACTTC
v_call: TRBV15; d_call: NA; j_call: TRBJ2-1; clone_size: NA; cdr3_aa: CATSSAMVEQFF; cdr3_nt: TGTGCCACCAGCAGTGCGATGGTAGAGCAGTTCTTC
v_call: TRBV28; d_call: NA; j_call: TRBJ1-5; clone_size: NA; cdr3_aa: CASSFLWGGGSNQPQHF; cdr3_nt: TGTGCCAGCAGTTTTTTGTGGGGTGGGGGAAGCAATCAGCCCCAGCATTTT
v_call: TRBV15; d_call: TRBD1; j_call: TRBJ2-1; clone_size: NA; cdr3_aa: CATSEGTGGGSYNEQFF; cdr3_nt: TGTGCCACCAGCGAAGGGACAGGGGGCGGCTCCTACAATGAGCAGTTCTTC
v_call: TRBV7-9; d_call: NA; j_call: TRBJ1-2; clone_size: NA; cdr3_aa: CASSLRTATNYGYTF; cdr3_nt: TGTGCCAGCAGCTTAAGGACGGCGACTAACTATGGCTACACCTTC
v_call: TRBV7-4; d_call: NA; j_call: TRBJ2-3; clone_size: NA; cdr3_aa: CASRDGLPRTDTQYF; cdr3_nt: TGTGCCAGCAGGGATGGACTACCCCGCACAGATACGCAGTATTTT
v_call: TRBV5-8; d_call: NA; j_call: TRBJ2-1; clone_size: NA; cdr3_aa: CASSYNPLQFF; cdr3_nt: TGTGCCAGCAGCTACAACCCTCTGCAGTTCTTC
v_call: TRBV11-2; d_call: NA; j_call: TRBJ2-1; clone_size: NA; cdr3_aa: CASSLRFGSSYNEQFF; cdr3_nt: TGTGCCAGCAGCTTACGCTTCGGGAGCTCTTACAATGAGCAGTTCTTC
v_call: TRBV19; d_call: TRBD1; j_call: TRBJ1-1; clone_size: NA; cdr3_aa: CASSVRDRGRNTEAFF; cdr3_nt: TGTGCCAGTAGTGTACGGGACAGGGGTAGGAACACTGAAGCTTTCTTT
v_call: TRBV11-3; d_call: TRBD1; j_call: TRBJ2-6; clone_size: NA; cdr3_aa: CASSLGTGFGANVLTF; cdr3_nt: TGTGCCAGCAGCTTAGGGACAGGGTTTGGGGCCAACGTCCTGACTTTC
v_call: TRBV4-1; d_call: NA; j_call: TRBJ2-7; clone_size: NA; cdr3_aa: CASSQGVVSSYEQYF; cdr3_nt: TGCGCCAGCAGCCAAGGGGTAGTGAGCTCCTACGAGCAGTACTTC
v_call: TRBV10-3; d_call: NA; j_call: TRBJ2-1; clone_size: NA; cdr3_aa: CAISESSNEQFF; cdr3_nt: TGTGCCATCAGTGAGTCGTCCAATGAGCAGTTCTTC
v_call: TRBV2; d_call: TRBD1; j_call: TRBJ2-5; clone_size: NA; cdr3_aa: CASSGSSGQGQETQYF; cdr3_nt: TGTGCCAGCAGTGGATCCAGTGGACAGGGCCAAGAGACCCAGTACTTC
v_call: TRBV5-1; d_call: NA; j_call: TRBJ1-1; clone_size: NA; cdr3_aa: CASSLRTGSEAFF; cdr3_nt: TGCGCCAGCAGCCTGCGGACGGGAAGTGAAGCTTTCTTT
v_call: TRBV29-1; d_call: NA; j_call: TRBJ1-1; clone_size: few; cdr3_aa: CSVYKNTEAFF; cdr3_nt: TGCAGCGTGTACAAGAACACTGAAGCTTTCTTT
v_call: TRBV2; d_call: NA; j_call: TRBJ2-5; clone_size: NA; cdr3_aa: CASSESKGDGWTQYF; cdr3_nt: TGTGCCAGCAGTGAATCGAAAGGGGATGGTTGGACCCAGTACTTC
v_call: TRBV7-9; d_call: NA; j_call: TRBJ2-2; clone_size: NA; cdr3_aa: CASSPPGELFF; cdr3_nt: TGTGCCAGCAGCCCCCCCGGGGAGCTGTTTTTT
v_call: TRBV30; d_call: NA; j_call: TRBJ1-1; clone_size: few; cdr3_aa: CAWSEDRNTEAFF; cdr3_nt: TGTGCCTGGAGTGAGGACAGGAACACTGAAGCTTTCTTT
v_call: TRBV19; d_call: TRBD2; j_call: TRBJ2-7; clone_size: NA; cdr3_aa: CASSIKVRGGTDSSYEQYF; cdr3_nt: TGTGCCAGTAGTATAAAGGTCCGGGGGGGGACGGACAGCTCCTACGAGCAGTACTTC
v_call: TRBV4-1; d_call: TRBD2; j_call: TRBJ2-5; clone_size: few; cdr3_aa: CASSLGLAGGGETQYF; cdr3_nt: TGCGCCAGCAGCCTGGGACTAGCGGGAGGTGGGGAGACCCAGTACTTC
v_call: TRBV30; d_call: TRBD1; j_call: TRBJ2-7; clone_size: NA; cdr3_aa: CAWSVPRTGLYEQYF; cdr3_nt: TGTGCCTGGAGTGTACCGAGGACAGGGCTCTACGAGCAGTACTTC
v_call: TRBV7-9; d_call: NA; j_call: TRBJ2-1; clone_size: NA; cdr3_aa: CASSLASNYNEQFF; cdr3_nt: TGTGCCAGCAGCTTAGCTAGTAACTACAATGAGCAGTTCTTC
v_call: TRBV2; d_call: NA; j_call: TRBJ2-7; clone_size: NA; cdr3_aa: CASIDRAQQYF; cdr3_nt: TGTGCCAGCATCGATCGGGCCCAGCAGTACTTC
v_call: TRBV6-1; d_call: NA; j_call: TRBJ2-5; clone_size: NA; cdr3_aa: CASSELYSQETQYF; cdr3_nt: TGTGCCAGCAGTGAATTGTACAGCCAAGAGACCCAGTACTTC
v_call: TRBV10-3; d_call: NA; j_call: TRBJ2-1; clone_size: NA; cdr3_aa: CATEDSYNEQFF; cdr3_nt: TGTGCCACCGAGGATTCCTACAATGAGCAGTTCTTC
v_call: TRBV19; d_call: NA; j_call: TRBJ1-5; clone_size: NA; cdr3_aa: CASSIKLYQPQHF; cdr3_nt: TGTGCCAGTAGTATAAAGTTGTATCAGCCCCAGCATTTT
v_call: TRBV18; d_call: NA; j_call: TRBJ1-1; clone_size: NA; cdr3_aa: CATMESLNTEAFF; cdr3_nt: TGTGCCACCATGGAGAGCCTGAACACTGAAGCTTTCTTT
v_call: TRBV6-6; d_call: TRBD1; j_call: TRBJ1-2; clone_size: NA; cdr3_aa: CASSYSPQGNTGYTF; cdr3_nt: TGTGCCAGCAGTTACTCCCCACAGGGGAATACTGGCTACACCTTC
v_call: TRBV28; d_call: NA; j_call: TRBJ2-1; clone_size: NA; cdr3_aa: CASSKTGYEDNEQFF; cdr3_nt: TGTGCCAGCAGTAAGACAGGCTACGAGGACAATGAGCAGTTCTTC